The 20 T cell receptor beta chains given below trace back to one sample, sequenced in a study of blood T cell repertoires in COVID-19. Repertoires were generated with immunoSEQ multiplex PCR, while TCRdb's copy carries only in-frame clones and drops some. The sample has around 140,000 clones; approximately 88% are singletons. Sequenced material: peripheral blood. The receptor set was obtained from a woman between 50 and 59 years old with acute or convalescent COVID-19.

This clone showed up just once. V and J are TRBV11-3 and TRBJ1-3; D is uncertain. The CDR3 has 16 residues. Trimming took 1 base from V and 2 from J, leaving 12 bases between them. Germline loops: CDR1 SGHNT, CDR2 YENEEA. The CDR3 DNA sequence: TGTGCCAGCAGCTTAGGAGGGAGCAGAACTGGAAACACCATATATTTT. As protein: CASSLGGSRTGNTIYF.

This clone was counted between two and nine times. The rearrangement links TRBV7-9 to TRBJ2-3; no reliable D call. Deletions cut 4 bases from V and 2 bases from J, with 13 bases between. This CDR3 spans 15 amino acids. Per the germline V gene, CDR1 is SEHNR and CDR2 is FQNEAQ (reference sequence). CDR3 DNA sequence: TGTGCCAGCAGCTCAATTCCCTTGGCCACAGATACGCAGTATTTT. It specifies CASSSIPLATDTQYF. Variable domain in full (rest from reference TRBV7-9 and TRBJ2-3): DTGVSQNPRHKITKRGQNVTFRCDPISEHNRLYWYRQTLGQGPEFLTYFQNEAQLEKSRLLSDRFSAERPKGSFSTLEIQRTEQGDSAMYLCASSSIPLATDTQYFGPGTRLTVL.

The chain carries TRBV9 and TRBJ2-1, with D possibly TRBD1 on 5 matching bases. Looked up from germline, CDR1 is SGDLS and CDR2 is YYNGEE. Trimming cost V 3 bases and J 5 bases, with 12 bases left between them. The CDR3 is 14 amino acids. CDR3 residues: CASSDRDRNNEQFF. The CDR3 DNA is TGTGCCAGCAGCGATCGAGACAGAAACAATGAGCAGTTCTTC.

The V gene is TRBV11-3, the J gene TRBJ2-1, with 11 bases fitting TRBD2. Germline V gene lookup returns CDR1 SGHNT and CDR2 YENEEA. V was clipped by 1 base and J by 4 bases; unmatched bases: 0. This CDR3 region has 15 residues. This CDR3 reads CASSLGTSGYNEQFF. CDR3 coding DNA: TGTGCCAGCAGCTTAGGGACTAGCGGGTACAATGAGCAGTTCTTC.

In the case of this clone: Different DNA sequences within this sample yield the same CDR3. The chain has TRBV20-1 and TRBJ2-7, with D perhaps TRBD1 (6 bases). The CDR3 is 11 residues long. Germline CDR1 reads DFQATT; CDR2 reads SNEGSKA (reference sequence). The V end was cut by 3 bases, the J end by 3 bases, with 6 bases between. The CDR3 DNA reads TGCAGTGCTAGGGACAGCTACGAGCAGTACTTC. It is translated as CSARDSYEQYF.

This clone has a handful of counts. The chain is built from TRBV28 and TRBJ1-1; TRBD1 is a possible D gene (5 bases). Trimming left V 6 bases short and J 6 bases short, with 14 bases between. The germline V gene has CDR1 MDHEN and CDR2 SYDVKM. CDR3 length: 13 residues. This CDR3 is CASRGPSRAEAFF. CDR3 DNA: TGTGCCAGCAGGGGGCCCTCCAGAGCTGAAGCTTTCTTT.

J is TRBJ1-1 and V is TRBV5-1; possibly TRBD1 for D (5 bases). The germline V gene encodes CDR1 SGHRS and CDR2 YFSETQ. V was shortened by 4 bases and J by 5 bases, with 12 bases between the two germline ends. The CDR3 totals 13 residues. The CDR3 loop reads CASSPSGGTEAFF. The CDR3 nucleotides read TGCGCCAGCAGCCCTTCCGGGGGAACTGAAGCTTTCTTT.

This sequence joins TRBV6-1 and TRBJ2-1; TRBD1 agrees at 9 bases. Unmatched junction bases numbered 4, after V lost 5 bases and J lost 5 bases. The CDR3 totals 14 residues. The germline gives CDR1 MNHNS, CDR2 SASEGT. The CDR3: CASSSGTGNNEQFF. For the CDR3, the DNA is TGTGCCAGCAGTAGCGGGACAGGGAACAATGAGCAGTTCTTC.

V is TRBV4-1 and J is TRBJ2-7, with TRBD2 matching over 8 bases. Germline V gives CDR1 MGHRA, CDR2 YSYEKL. The junction had 7 bases not matched to a gene; V was cut back by 0 bases and J by 3 bases. CDR3 size: 16 residues. CDR3 residues: CASSQDRGLGNYEQYF. In DNA form, the CDR3 reads TGCGCCAGCAGCCAAGATAGGGGACTAGGGAACTACGAGCAGTACTTC.

This clone was observed once. V and J are TRBV14 and TRBJ2-7; D is possibly TRBD2 (5 bases). CDR1 is SGHDN, CDR2 FVKESK, per germline. The CDR3 has 13 amino acids. Trimming cost V 6 bases and J 2 bases, with 11 bases left between them. CDR3 in DNA: TGTGCCAGCAGTCCGACGGGAACCTACGAGCAGTACTTC. Translation: CASSPTGTYEQYF.

The V and J genes are TRBV24-1 and TRBJ2-3; 11 bases are shared with TRBD1. There are 16 residues in the CDR3. Unmatched junction bases numbered 6, after V lost 4 bases and J lost 4 bases. The germline V gene has CDR1 KGHDR and CDR2 SFDVKD. In nucleotides, the CDR3 is TGTGCCACCAGTGAAGCTGGGACAGGGGGGTCAGATACGCAGTATTTT. Translating it yields CATSEAGTGGSDTQYF.

This sequence joins TRBV7-9 and TRBJ2-1, with 7 bases fitting TRBD2. The CDR3 spans 16 residues. Germline V gene lookup returns CDR1 SEHNR and CDR2 FQNEAQ (reference sequence). The J segment lost 2 bases and the V segment lost 5 bases, leaving 9 bases of the junction unmatched. CDR3 DNA sequence: TGTGCCAGCAGCCCCCGGGGTGCGGGAGCCTACAATGAGCAGTTCTTC. Amino acids: CASSPRGAGAYNEQFF.

CDR3 loop: CASKGSGNSYEQYF. The CDR3 bases are TGTGCCAGTAAGGGTAGCGGGAACTCCTACGAGCAGTACTTC. The gene calls are TRBV19 and TRBJ2-7; 8 bases line up with TRBD2. This CDR3 spans 14 amino acids. CDR1 is LNHDA, CDR2 SQIVND, per germline (reference sequence). J gave up 0 bases and V 7 bases, and 5 bases lay outside the gene matches.

V and J are TRBV9 and TRBJ2-7, with 7 bases matching TRBD2. The CDR3 totals 15 residues. The J segment lost 4 bases and the V segment lost 0 bases, leaving 7 bases of the junction unmatched. Germline lookup yields CDR1 SGDLS and CDR2 YYNGEE. CDR3 bases: TGTGCCAGCAGCGTAGCCCCGGGAGGCATGTACGAGCAGTACTTC. Translated, it gives CASSVAPGGMYEQYF.

The genes are TRBV7-2 and TRBJ1-4; weak D call: TRBD1 (6 bases). Germline CDR1 reads SGHTA; CDR2 reads FQGNSA. Trimming removed 1 base at V and 2 bases at J, with 11 bases between. The CDR3 runs to 16 residues. The CDR3 is CASSLVQGPTNEKLFF. CDR3 DNA: TGTGCCAGCAGCTTAGTACAGGGCCCCACTAATGAAAAACTGTTTTTT. Filled out from reference TRBV7-2 and TRBJ1-4, the complete variable domain reads GAGVSQSPSNKVTEKGKDVELRCDPISGHTALYWYRQSLGQGLEFLIYFQGNSAPDKSGLPSDRFSAERTGGSVSTLTIQRTQQEDSAVYLCASSLVQGPTNEKLFFGSGTQLSVL.

The rearrangement joins TRBV12-3 or TRBV12-4 to TRBJ2-1; D may be TRBD1 (6 bases). The CDR3 covers 13 residues. The V gene lost 8 bases and the J gene lost 9 bases, with 17 bases spanning the gap. The DNA of the CDR3 is TGTGCCAGCTGCCGAGGGGGATGGGTTGAGCAGTTCTTC. Protein product: CASCRGGWVEQFF.

The genes are TRBV18 and TRBJ1-4; possible D gene TRBD1, 5 bases. The CDR3 sequence is 16 residues long. Germline V CDR1 and CDR2: KGHSH, LQKENI. The V end lost 3 bases, the J end lost 0 bases, and 11 bases lay between the germline ends. This CDR3 reads CASSPFDSTTNEKLFF. The CDR3 region has the DNA TGTGCCAGCTCACCCTTCGACAGTACAACTAATGAAAAACTGTTTTTT.

In DNA form, the CDR3 reads TGCGCCAGCAGACCACAGGGGGAAGATTCACCCCTCCACTTT. Translated, it gives CASRPQGEDSPLHF. The chain recombines TRBV5-1 with TRBJ1-6; TRBD1 matches at 8 bases. V shed 5 bases, J shed 8 bases, and the junction held 6 bases outside the gene matches. The CDR3 consists of 14 residues. Germline CDR1 reads SGHRS; CDR2 reads YFSETQ.

The J gene is TRBJ2-1, the V gene TRBV4-2, with 9 nucleotides matching TRBD2. V dropped 1 base and J dropped 4; count of bases not matched to a gene: 2. The germline V gene encodes CDR1 LGHNA and CDR2 YNFKEQ. The CDR3 is made up of 15 amino acids. The CDR3 protein is CASSQASGEYNEQFF. The CDR3 nucleotides read TGTGCCAGCAGCCAAGCTAGCGGGGAGTACAATGAGCAGTTCTTC.

There are a few counts of this clone. The J gene is TRBJ2-1, the V gene TRBV6-5; 10 nucleotides line up with TRBD2. With 4 bases clipped from V and 6 bases from J, the junction kept 9 bases outside the gene matches. Germline CDR1 reads MNHEY; CDR2 reads SVGAGI. The CDR3 length is 16 residues. The CDR3 DNA reads as TGTGCCAGCAGTTCTCAACTAGCGGGAAAGGGCAATGAGCAGTTCTTC. This translates into CASSSQLAGKGNEQFF.